Listed below are T cell receptor beta chains from one sample, sequenced in a study of metastatic and nonmetastatic thyroid tumors. With MiXCR, TCRdb called clones anew from the PCR reads. The sample shows some 15,000 clones, around a third of them seen only once. Sample: tumor tissue. These receptors originate from a male donor with papillary thyroid cancer or a benign thyroid nodule (not recorded which). Some clones in this sample may be carry-over from other donors' samples. CDR3s include the opening cysteine and the closing phenylalanine or tryptophan. Each record gives: D gene, CDR3 length, J gene, V gene, clone size, CDR3 DNA, CDR3 protein. The D gene is left open where the match is weak. The size of a clone is reported for some rows only, either as once, few or many, or as a class for expanded clones.

NA	16	TRBJ2-7	TRBV14	medium-sized	TGTGCCAGCAGCCAAGCGGGGACGCAGAAATCATACGAGCAGTACTTC	CASSQAGTQKSYEQYF
NA	12	TRBJ1-1	TRBV10-1	once	TGCACCAGCTCGGCCAGGAACACTGAAGCTTTCTTT	CTSSARNTEAFF
TRBD2	16	TRBJ2-3	TRBV7-8	NA	TGTGCCAGCAGCTTAAGCTCAGCGGGAGAACTAGATACGCAGTATTTT	CASSLSSAGELDTQYF
NA	11	TRBJ2-1	TRBV6-1	few	TGTGCCAGCAGTGACGCGGGAGAGCAGTTCTTC	CASSDAGEQFF
NA	12	TRBJ2-7	TRBV7-9	NA	TGTGCCAGCAGCTTAGAACCTTACGAGCAGTACTTC	CASSLEPYEQYF
NA	18	TRBJ2-5	TRBV6-5	few	TGTGCCAGCAGTTACTCGTCTAAGGGGGCGGGACTCCAAGAGACCCAGTACTTC	CASSYSSKGAGLQETQYF
TRBD1	15	TRBJ2-7	TRBV2	few	TGTGCCAGCAGTGAGGGTGGGGGACAGCGCTACGAGCAGTACTTC	CASSEGGGQRYEQYF
TRBD1	15	TRBJ2-7	TRBV24-1	NA	TGTGCCACCAGTGAGGCGACAGGGAGCTCCTACGAGCAGTACTTC	CATSEATGSSYEQYF
TRBD2	19	TRBJ2-1	TRBV13	NA	TGTGCCAGCACCCATCCCCCCAGCGGGGGTACCCCGTCCTACAATGAGCAGTTGTTC	CASTHPPSGGTPSYNEQLF
TRBD2	14	TRBJ2-7	TRBV27	NA	TGTGCCAGCAGTTTCGCGCGGGAGGGAGGGGAGCAGTACTTC	CASSFAREGGEQYF
NA	14	TRBJ2-1	TRBV24-1	medium-sized	TGTGCCACCAGTGACCCGACCCGTTCCAATGAGCAGTTCTTC	CATSDPTRSNEQFF
NA	13	TRBJ1-5	TRBV19	medium-sized	TGTGCCAGTAGTATAGGGAGGGGTCAGCCCCAGCATTTT	CASSIGRGQPQHF
TRBD1	15	TRBJ1-2	TRBV7-2	medium-sized	TGTGCCAGCAGCCCCGGGACAGGCTTAAGGGGCGGCTACACCTTC	CASSPGTGLRGGYTF
NA	13	TRBJ2-3	TRBV10-2	few	TGCGCCAGCCTAGGCAGGCCCACAGATACGCAGTATTTT	CASLGRPTDTQYF
TRBD2	14	TRBJ2-7	TRBV19	few	TGTGCCAGTTCCCCAGCGGGAGAAGACTACGAGCAGTACTTC	CASSPAGEDYEQYF